A single sample is the source of the 32 T cell receptor beta chains below, sequenced in a study of blood T cells in healthy people across ages. A second roughly 6 to 11 cycle PCR used barcoded and J-beta primers. TCRdb re-called the 5' RACE reads with MiXCR, one entry per CDR3 protein. The sample lists some 640,000 distinct CDR3 sequences, around 48% occurring once. The material sequenced was blood. The receptors here all came from a woman between 55 and 75 years old in good health.

The gene calls are TRBV18 and TRBJ2-5; TRBD1 aligns across 9 bases. Germline CDR1 KGHSH, CDR2 LQKENI. Unmatched junction bases numbered 14, after V lost 4 bases and J lost 11 bases. This CDR3 is built from 15 residues. CDR3 nucleotide sequence: TGTGCCAGCTCACTGGGACAGGGAGGCCTCGGAGAGCAGTACTTC. This gives the protein CASSLGQGGLGEQYF.

This clonotype was observed a few times. The rearrangement joins TRBV24-1 to TRBJ2-1, with TRBD1 matching over 10 bases. V lost 4 bases to trimming and J lost 5 bases; unmatched junction nucleotides: 4. The CDR3 consists of 15 residues. Germline-derived CDR1 and CDR2 are KGHDR and SFDVKD. CDR3 nucleotide sequence: TGTGCCACCAGTGACCCGGGACAGGGGAACAATGAGCAGTTCTTC. Encoded protein: CATSDPGQGNNEQFF.

This clonotype was seen many times. V is TRBV7-9 and J is TRBJ2-7, with D possibly matching TRBD2 (5 bases). CDR3 length: 13 amino acids. Per the germline V gene, CDR1 is SEHNR and CDR2 is FQNEAQ (reference sequence). Trimming pared 4 bases from V and 8 bases from J, leaving 15 bases between. In DNA, the CDR3 is TGTGCCAGCAGCTCAACACTGGGCGGGCAGCAGTACTTC. Amino acids: CASSSTLGGQQYF.

The chain is built from TRBV7-2 and TRBJ2-7, with 7 bases fitting TRBD2. The CDR3 has 15 residues. The J segment lost 0 bases and the V segment lost 1 base, leaving 3 bases of the junction unmatched. Germline V gene sequence: CDR1 SGHTA, CDR2 FQGNSA. The CDR3 DNA reads as TGTGCCAGCAGCTTAGGCCGGGACTACTCCTACGAGCAGTACTTC. It encodes CASSLGRDYSYEQYF.

The V gene is TRBV10-3, the J gene TRBJ2-6; the match to TRBD2 covers 16 bases. Germline CDR1 is ENHRY and CDR2 is SYGVKD. This CDR3 has 20 amino acids. J gave up 0 bases and V 4 bases, and 6 bases lay outside the gene matches. The CDR3 reads CAISGGTSGRANSGANVLTF. For the CDR3, the DNA is TGTGCCATCAGTGGCGGGACTAGCGGGAGGGCAAACTCTGGGGCCAACGTCCTGACTTTC.

This chain connects TRBV20-1 to TRBJ2-1; 14 bases match TRBD2. After removal of 0 bases from V and 4 bases from J, the junction contained 11 bases not matched to a gene. Germline assignment: CDR1 DFQATT and CDR2 SNEGSKA (reference sequence). This CDR3 is built from 19 residues. Here the CDR3 reads CSARDWGTSGSSGYNEQFF. The CDR3 DNA reads TGCAGTGCTAGAGATTGGGGGACTAGCGGGAGTTCGGGTTACAATGAGCAGTTCTTC.

The chain combines TRBV7-8 with TRBJ2-7; D possibly corresponds to TRBD2 (6 bases). The CDR3 consists of 13 residues. Trimming cost V 10 bases and J 2 bases, with 15 bases left between them. Germline V lookup: CDR1 SGHVS, CDR2 FQNEAQ. CDR3 in amino acids: CAIQGLGAYEQYF. The CDR3 region has the DNA TGTGCCATCCAGGGACTGGGAGCCTACGAGCAGTACTTC.

In the case of this clonotype: At one of its ends the junction is not consistent with the germline gene, which may arise from a read error. V gene TRBV9 combines with J gene TRBJ2-3; D ambiguous. The CDR3 is made up of 14 amino acids. CDR1 is SGDLS and CDR2 is YYNGEE in the germline V gene. CDR3 bases: TGTGCCAGCAGCGTGAAAACAATCACAGATTCGCAGTATTTT. Encoded protein: CASSVKTITDSQYF.

This clonotype was counted a few times. The V gene is TRBV25-1, the J gene TRBJ2-6; D unclear. Germline assignment: CDR1 MGHDK and CDR2 SYGVNS. The CDR3 sequence is 14 residues long. The V and J ends lost 6 bases and 1 base respectively, with 7 bases between them. The CDR3 DNA is TGTGCCAGCAGCAAGGGATCTGGGGCCAACGTCCTGACTTTC. It encodes CASSKGSGANVLTF.

The chain carries TRBV25-1 and TRBJ2-4, with D possibly matching TRBD1 (6 bases). V gave up 5 bases and J gave up 8 bases, with 16 bases separating them. CDR3 length equals 14 residues. Looked up from germline, CDR1 is MGHDK and CDR2 is SYGVNS. The CDR3 nucleotides are TGTGCCAGCAGTAACCCCCAGGGGAGCGACATTCAGTACTTC. Translated, it gives CASSNPQGSDIQYF.

The chain employs TRBV7-9 and TRBJ2-7; 7 positions match TRBD2. Matching the DNA end better, TRBJ2-5 makes the J call doubtful. The CDR3 has 14 residues. In germline, CDR1 is SEHNR, CDR2 FQNEAQ (reference sequence). The CDR3 DNA reads as TGTGCCAGCAGCTTAGAAGGCGGGAGCGAGACCCAGTACTTC. Translated: CASSLEGGSETQYF.

This clonotype was seen a few times. The chain couples TRBV7-2 to TRBJ1-2; 8 nucleotides align to TRBD1. J lost 2 bases, V lost 4 bases, and 3 bases had no gene match. The CDR3 consists of 14 residues. The germline V gene encodes CDR1 SGHTA and CDR2 FQGNSA. The CDR3: CASSSDRANYGYTF. DNA for the CDR3: TGTGCCAGCAGCTCGGACAGGGCCAACTATGGCTACACCTTC.

Here the CDR3 DNA reads TGTGCCAGCAGCCAAGTCGTTGGTGTTCGTCAACAGGGTACTCCCAAAGAGACCCAGTACTTC. Its protein product is CASSQVVGVRQQGTPKETQYF. V and J are TRBV3-1 and TRBJ2-5; a possible D gene is TRBD1 (6 bases). The V end lost 1 base, the J end lost 3 bases, and 30 bases lay between the germline ends. CDR1 and CDR2 (germline): LGHDT, YNNKEL (reference sequence). This CDR3 has 21 residues.

This chain uses TRBV20-1 with TRBJ2-7; D uncertain. This CDR3 is 12 amino acids long. V was pared by 3 bases and J by 0 bases, with 6 bases between. Germline assignment: CDR1 DFQATT and CDR2 SNEGSKA (reference sequence). In DNA form, the CDR3 reads TGCAGTGCTAGTTTCAGCTCCTACGAGCAGTACTTC. Its protein is CSASFSSYEQYF.

The chain is built from TRBV24-1 and TRBJ2-4, with 10 positions matching TRBD1. The assigned J gene may be wrong: the sequence end matches TRBJ2-7 better. The CDR3 has 15 amino acids. Germline CDR1 and CDR2: KGHDR and SFDVKD. The CDR3 DNA reads TGTGCCACCAGTGACCCCGGACAGGGGGTCTACGAGCAGTACTTC. This gives the protein CATSDPGQGVYEQYF.

This clonotype has only a few counts. V usage is TRBV6-2 or TRBV6-3 and J usage is TRBJ2-4, with D perhaps given as TRBD1 or TRBD2 (5 bases each). The J call may be faulty, since TRBJ2-7 better matches the DNA end. CDR1 is MNHEY, CDR2 SVGEGT, per germline. The CDR3 is 13 residues long. In DNA form, the CDR3 reads TGTGCCAGCGGGGACGGGAACTCCTACGAGCAGTACTTC. Its protein is CASGDGNSYEQYF.

For this clonotype: A read error may account for a junction end that differs from germline. The rearrangement links TRBV7-3 to TRBJ2-3, with D perhaps TRBD2 (5 bases). The germline V gene has CDR1 SGHTA and CDR2 FQGTGA. The CDR3 loop spans 16 amino acids. Here the CDR3 reads CACSPKDRGGTDTQYF. The DNA for the CDR3 is TGTGCCTGCAGCCCCAAGGACCGGGGAGGCACAGATACGCAGTATTTT.

V is TRBV6-2 or TRBV6-3 and J is TRBJ2-3; 9 bases are a match to TRBD2. Unmatched junction bases numbered 7, after V lost 2 bases and J lost 1 base. The CDR3 has 17 residues. Germline CDR1 MNHEY, CDR2 SVGEGT. CDR3 residues: CASSYDLRTSGTDTQYF. The CDR3, as DNA: TGTGCCAGCAGTTACGATCTCCGGACTAGCGGCACAGATACGCAGTATTTT.

CDR3 residues: CASSFWAGAIYEQYF. The DNA of the CDR3 is TGTGCCAGCAGCTTCTGGGCAGGTGCTATCTACGAGCAGTACTTC. The chain combines TRBV7-2 with TRBJ2-7; D not resolved. V gave up 3 bases and J gave up 3 bases, with 15 bases separating them. CDR3 length: 15 amino acids. The V gene's germline CDR1 is SGHTA and CDR2 FQGNSA.

V usage is TRBV10-3 and J usage is TRBJ2-7, with TRBD2 matching 7 bases. After removal of 0 bases from V and 7 bases from J, the junction contained 12 bases not matched to a gene. The germline V gene has CDR1 ENHRY and CDR2 SYGVKD. The CDR3 is 16 residues long. Written as DNA, the CDR3 is TGTGCCATCAGTGAGTCGATCGGGGGGATCTACAATGAGCAGTACTTC. This gives the protein CAISESIGGIYNEQYF.

The gene calls are TRBV5-5 and TRBJ2-1, with TRBD2 as a possible D gene (6 bases). The CDR3 has 12 amino acids. The germline V gene has CDR1 SGHKS and CDR2 YYEKEE (reference sequence). V lost 3 bases and J 7 bases, leaving 8 bases between the germline ends. For the CDR3, the DNA is TGTGCCAGCAGCTCCCGGGAGAATGAGCAGTTCTTC. Protein: CASSSRENEQFF.

V usage is TRBV5-1 and J usage is TRBJ2-7; tentatively, D is TRBD2 (5 bases). V shed 3 bases and J shed 6 bases, with 16 bases lying between them. This CDR3 is built from 14 residues. The germline V gene encodes CDR1 SGHRS and CDR2 YFSETQ. CDR3 residues: CASSSGDGVGEQYF. In DNA form, the CDR3 reads TGCGCCAGCAGCTCCGGTGACGGGGTTGGCGAGCAGTACTTC. Full variable domain (missing parts from reference TRBV5-1 and TRBJ2-7): KAGVTQTPRYLIKTRGQQVTLSCSPISGHRSVSWYQQTPGQGLQFLFEYFSETQRNKGNFPGRFSGRQFSNSRSEMNVSTLELGDSALYLCASSSGDGVGEQYFGPGTRLTVT.

CDR3 DNA: TGTGCCAGCAGCCGGCCGGACAAAGGGGAACTTTATAGCCTTTATGGCTACACCTTC. Its protein is CASSRPDKGELYSLYGYTF. The rearrangement uses TRBV7-8 and TRBJ1-2; a possible D gene is TRBD1 (5 bases). The V gene lost 5 bases and the J gene lost 5 bases, with 30 bases spanning the gap. This CDR3 is 19 amino acids long. Germline CDR1 SGHVS, CDR2 FQNEAQ.

The chain links TRBV24-1 to TRBJ2-1; 8 nucleotides align to TRBD2. Per germline, CDR1 KGHDR and CDR2 SFDVKD. The trim removed 3 bases at V and 6 bases at J, leaving 12 bases unmatched. The CDR3 loop spans 17 amino acids. The CDR3 nucleotides are TGTGCCACCAGTGATACGCTAGCGGGTCTGGGGCGCAATGAGCAGTTCTTC. Protein: CATSDTLAGLGRNEQFF.

This clonotype was observed a single time. The chain recombines TRBV28 with TRBJ1-5; 11 bases map to TRBD1. Germline V gives CDR1 MDHEN, CDR2 SYDVKM. V was pared by 5 bases and J by 1 base, with 7 bases of the junction left unmatched. This CDR3 contains 17 residues. This chain's CDR3 is CASSTGQGAMSNQPQHF. CDR3 sequence (DNA): TGTGCCAGCAGTACAGGACAGGGGGCGATGAGCAATCAGCCCCAGCATTTT.

This chain links TRBV2 with TRBJ2-1, with 9 bases matching TRBD2. The V gene's germline CDR1 is SNHLY and CDR2 FYNNEI. V was pared by 5 bases and J by 4 bases, with 9 bases of the junction left unmatched. The CDR3 extends over 16 amino acids. CDR3 sequence (DNA): TGTGCCAGCAGTTTCAGCGGACTAGCGACTTACAATGAGCAGTTCTTC. It is translated as CASSFSGLATYNEQFF.

This clonotype was detected only a few times. J is TRBJ1-1 and V is TRBV10-3; the D gene is possibly TRBD1 (5 bases). Per the germline V gene, CDR1 is ENHRY and CDR2 is SYGVKD. CDR3 size: 17 residues. Trimming took off 4 bases at V and 1 base at J, with 19 bases between the two ends. The CDR3 protein is CAISGGKGPLRNTEAFF. In DNA, the CDR3 is TGTGCCATCAGTGGGGGGAAAGGACCCCTACGGAACACTGAAGCTTTCTTT.

This clonotype occurred a few times. The chain links TRBV9 to TRBJ2-3; D is unresolved. The germline V and J ends were trimmed by 3 bases and 1 base, with 15 bases remaining between them. This CDR3 has 16 residues. Germline V gene data show CDR1 as SGDLS and CDR2 as YYNGEE. The CDR3 loop reads CASSAFTTSRTDTQYF. CDR3 coding DNA: TGTGCCAGCAGCGCCTTTACCACGAGCCGCACAGATACGCAGTATTTT. The variable domain in full, completed from reference TRBV9 and TRBJ2-3, reads DSGVTQTPKHLITATGQRVTLRCSPRSGDLSVYWYQQSLDQGLQFLIQYYNGEERAKGNILERFSAQQFPDLHSELNLSSLELGDSALYFCASSAFTTSRTDTQYFGPGTRLTVL.

This clonotype has only a few counts. This sequence joins TRBV2 and TRBJ2-7; possibly TRBD1 for D (5 bases). The J call could be wrong; TRBJ2-5 is a better fit for the DNA end. Germline V gene sequence: CDR1 SNHLY, CDR2 FYNNEI. The CDR3 loop spans 13 amino acids. CDR3 nucleotide sequence: TGTGCCAGCAGTGAAGCCAGGCAGGGGACCCAGTACTTC. This codes for CASSEARQGTQYF.

The chain links TRBV6-6 to TRBJ2-7, with 8 positions matching TRBD1. The V gene end was trimmed by 0 bases and the J gene end by 0 bases; junction bases not matched to a gene: 1. Germline V gene data show CDR1 as MNHNY and CDR2 as SVGAGI (reference sequence). The CDR3 runs 15 residues. The CDR3 nucleotides are TGTGCCAGCAGTTACTCCCAGGGGGCCTCCTACGAGCAGTACTTC. Protein: CASSYSQGASYEQYF.

This sequence joins TRBV7-2 and TRBJ2-7; 8 nucleotides line up with TRBD2. The trim removed 7 bases at V and 3 bases at J, leaving 8 bases unmatched. Germline V gene lookup returns CDR1 SGHTA and CDR2 FQGNSA. The CDR3 covers 14 residues. CDR3: CASTPSGSDYEQYF. DNA for the CDR3: TGTGCCAGCACCCCGAGCGGGAGTGACTACGAGCAGTACTTC.

CDR3 in amino acids: CASSPGGGSKNIQYF. The CDR3 nucleotides read TGTGCCAGCAGCCCCGGGGGCGGGAGTAAAAACATTCAGTACTTC. The chain links TRBV3-1 to TRBJ2-7; D is possibly TRBD2 (7 bases). The last part of the DNA fits TRBJ2-4 better; the J call may be wrong. Looked up from germline, CDR1 is LGHDT and CDR2 is YNNKEL (reference sequence). The CDR3 covers 15 residues.